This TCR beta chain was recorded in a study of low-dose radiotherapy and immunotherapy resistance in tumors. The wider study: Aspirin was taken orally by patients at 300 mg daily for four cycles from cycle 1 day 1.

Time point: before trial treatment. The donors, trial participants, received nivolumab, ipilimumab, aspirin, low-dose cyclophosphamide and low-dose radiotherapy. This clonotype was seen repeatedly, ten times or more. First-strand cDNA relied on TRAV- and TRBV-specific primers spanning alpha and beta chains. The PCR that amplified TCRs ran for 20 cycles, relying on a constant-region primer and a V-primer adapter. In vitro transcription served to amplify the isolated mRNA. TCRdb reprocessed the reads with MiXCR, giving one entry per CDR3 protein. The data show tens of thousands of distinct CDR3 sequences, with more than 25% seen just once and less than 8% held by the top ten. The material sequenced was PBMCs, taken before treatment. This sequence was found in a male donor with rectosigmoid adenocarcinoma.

The CDR3 sequence is CASSFVGTEAFF. DNA for the CDR3: TGCGCCAGCAGCTTCGTCGGGACTGAAGCTTTCTTT. The chain is built from TRBV5-1 and TRBJ1-1, with no clear D. Trimming removed 2 bases from V and 5 bases from J, with 7 bases in between. Per the germline V gene, CDR1 is SGHRS and CDR2 is YFSETQ. This CDR3 has 12 residues.